Listed here are 2 T cell receptor beta chains from one sample, sequenced in a study of blood T cells in healthy people across ages. It was with a sample-barcoded 5' primer and a J-beta primer mix that a second PCR of roughly 6 to 12 cycles was run. TCRdb used MiXCR to reprocess the 5' RACE reads, holding one entry per CDR3 protein. The table includes hundreds of thousands of distinct CDR3 sequences, around 24% detected once. This sample also appeared in a second study, on T cells of mothers and their children.

The sequenced material came from blood. These receptors were obtained from a boy younger than 18 in good health.

This clonotype was detected a few times. The chain couples TRBV28 to TRBJ2-5, with D possibly matching TRBD2 (5 bases). The CDR3 extends over 17 amino acids. V lost 3 bases and J lost 2, with 19 bases in between. CDR1 and CDR2 (germline): MDHEN, SYDVKM. In nucleotides, the CDR3 is TGTGCCAGCAGTTTTGGTTCCTTGGGTAGCGCTCAAGAGACCCAGTACTTC. This sequence encodes CASSFGSLGSAQETQYF. Full variable domain (missing parts from reference TRBV28 and TRBJ2-5): DVKVTQSSRYLVKRTGEKVFLECVQDMDHENMFWYRQDPGLGLRLIYFSYDVKMKEKGDIPEGYSVSREKKERFSLILESASTNQTSMYLCASSFGSLGSAQETQYFGPGTRLLVL.

The genes are TRBV2 and TRBJ2-3; D might be TRBD1 or TRBD2, each matching 6 bases. Deletions cut 4 bases from V and 0 bases from J, with 14 bases between. The CDR3 covers 16 residues. Germline V CDR1 and CDR2: SNHLY, FYNNEI. This CDR3 reads CASSGGRAGSTDTQYF. CDR3 in DNA: TGTGCCAGCAGTGGGGGGCGCGCGGGAAGCACAGATACGCAGTATTTT.